What follows are 3 T cell receptor beta chains derived from one specimen sequenced in a study of blood T cells in healthy people across ages. Primed by a sample-barcoded 5' primer and a J-beta primer mix, a second PCR proceeded for roughly 6 to 12 cycles. TCRdb passed the 5' RACE reads through MiXCR, listing each CDR3 protein once. Of approximately 800,000 distinct CDR3 sequences in the sample, roughly 50% were seen once. Sequenced material: blood. The receptor source for this set is a man aged 35-49 years in good health.

V and J are TRBV28 and TRBJ2-7; 7 bases map to TRBD2. TRBJ2-5 matches the DNA end more closely, so the J call is doubtful. Germline CDR1 is MDHEN and CDR2 is SYDVKM. CDR3 length: 13 amino acids. The CDR3 DNA reads as TGTGCCAGCAGTATCACGGGGGGAGAGACCCAGTACTTC. Translation gives CASSITGGETQYF.

The chain links TRBV6-2 or TRBV6-3 to TRBJ2-7; no firm D call. The V gene lost 10 bases and the J gene lost 2 bases, with 12 bases spanning the gap. Germline lookup yields CDR1 MNHEY and CDR2 SVGEGT. The CDR3 runs to 12 residues. Here the CDR3 DNA reads TGTGCCACCACGTTCAACACCTACGAGCAGTACTTC. This sequence encodes CATTFNTYEQYF.

The rearrangement joins TRBV18 to TRBJ2-4; 8 bases map to TRBD1. The CDR3 has 16 amino acids. Germline-derived CDR1 and CDR2 are KGHSH and LQKENI. The ends lost 3 bases at V and 0 bases at J; junction bases unmatched: 4. The DNA for the CDR3 is TGTGCCAGCTCACCGGGGACAGGTTTAGCCAAAAACATTCAGTACTTC. Protein product: CASSPGTGLAKNIQYF.